The 31 T cell receptor beta chains below all came from one sample that was sequenced in a study of blood T cell repertoires in COVID-19. Some clones are missing from TCRdb's copy, which holds only in-frame ones; the method was immunoSEQ multiplex PCR. The table has about 270,000 clones, about 90% seen once. The sequencing input was peripheral blood. These receptors were taken from a woman between 50 and 59 years old with acute or convalescent COVID-19.

The chain links TRBV5-1 to TRBJ2-1; possible D gene TRBD2, 5 bases. Germline V gene lookup returns CDR1 SGHRS and CDR2 YFSETQ. CDR3 length: 16 amino acids. Trimming pared 0 bases from V and 0 bases from J, leaving 10 bases between. The CDR3 DNA reads as TGCGCCAGCAGCTTGGACGGGGAGAGCTCCTACAATGAGCAGTTCTTC. Translating gives CASSLDGESSYNEQFF. The complete variable domain, with remaining parts taken from reference TRBV5-1 and TRBJ2-1, reads KAGVTQTPRYLIKTRGQQVTLSCSPISGHRSVSWYQQTPGQGLQFLFEYFSETQRNKGNFPGRFSGRQFSNSRSEMNVSTLELGDSALYLCASSLDGESSYNEQFFGPGTRLTVL.

The chain's CDR3 is CASSRQGTYEQYF. The CDR3 nucleotides are TGTGCCAGCAGTCGACAGGGGACCTACGAGCAGTACTTC. This rearrangement joins TRBV28 to TRBJ2-7; 8 bases line up with TRBD1. The germline CDR1 and CDR2 sequences are MDHEN and SYDVKM. The CDR3 extends over 13 amino acids. Trimming removed 5 bases from V and 2 bases from J; junction bases left unmatched: 2.

The genes are TRBV19 and TRBJ1-3; D call uncertain. V was pared by 10 bases and J by 7 bases, with 11 bases between. The CDR3 has 11 amino acids. Germline-derived CDR1 and CDR2 are LNHDA and SQIVND (reference sequence). The CDR3 reads CATMPGNTIYF. The DNA of the CDR3 is TGTGCCACCATGCCCGGGAACACCATATATTTT.

The chain recombines TRBV7-8 with TRBJ2-2; 8 nucleotides agree with TRBD2. The junction had 12 bases not matched to a gene; V was cut back by 0 bases and J by 6 bases. This CDR3 region has 18 residues. CDR1 SGHVS and CDR2 FQNEAQ come from the germline V gene. CDR3 in DNA: TGTGCCAGCAGCTTAGCGTCTCGGAGCGGGAGACGGGCCGGGGAGCTGTTTTTT. This sequence encodes CASSLASRSGRRAGELFF.

J is TRBJ2-7 and V is TRBV28; D unresolved. This CDR3 is 13 amino acids long. Germline CDR1 and CDR2: MDHEN and SYDVKM. Trimming removed 7 bases at V and 3 bases at J, with 13 bases between. This CDR3 reads CASTDLGYYEQYF. Here the CDR3 DNA reads TGTGCCAGCACAGACCTGGGCTACTACGAGCAGTACTTC.

The chain uses TRBV10-3 and TRBJ1-5; 7 positions agree with TRBD1. Germline loops: CDR1 ENHRY, CDR2 SYGVKD. The V gene end was trimmed by 0 bases and the J gene end by 7 bases; junction bases not matched to a gene: 3. CDR3 size: 14 residues. CDR3 sequence: CAISESTGDQPQHF. CDR3 coding DNA: TGTGCCATCAGTGAGTCAACAGGGGACCAGCCCCAGCATTTT.

V usage is TRBV28 and J usage is TRBJ1-1; unclear D gene. The CDR3 runs 14 residues. V was cut by 6 bases and J by 1 base, with 12 bases left in between. Germline V gene lookup returns CDR1 MDHEN and CDR2 SYDVKM. The chain's CDR3 is CASRSAGRNTEAFF. The DNA of the CDR3 is TGTGCCAGCAGATCAGCCGGGAGGAACACTGAAGCTTTCTTT.

The chain employs TRBV10-3 and TRBJ1-5; D might be TRBD1 (6 bases). Looked up from germline, CDR1 is ENHRY and CDR2 is SYGVKD. Between the trimmed V and J ends, which lost 3 bases and 0 bases, there was a span of 12 bases. The CDR3 sequence is 16 residues long. The CDR3 bases are TGTGCCATCAGTGAAGGGGGAATCTATAGCAATCAGCCCCAGCATTTT. Its translation is CAISEGGIYSNQPQHF.

The chain links TRBV11-1 to TRBJ2-3, with 7 nucleotides matching TRBD1. This CDR3 region has 15 residues. The V gene end was trimmed by 1 base and the J gene end by 6 bases; junction bases not matched to a gene: 7. Germline V CDR1 and CDR2: SGHAT, FQDESV (reference sequence). CDR3 region: CASSLDPSQGDTQYF. The CDR3 nucleotides are TGTGCCAGCAGCTTAGATCCTTCACAGGGGGATACGCAGTATTTT.

The chain recombines TRBV19 with TRBJ2-5; 7 nucleotides agree with TRBD1. Germline V gene lookup returns CDR1 LNHDA and CDR2 SQIVND (reference sequence). The junction had 3 bases not matched to a gene; V was cut back by 7 bases and J by 1 base. This CDR3 has 13 amino acids. CDR3 in amino acids: CASTGQAQETQYF. The DNA of the CDR3 is TGTGCCAGTACAGGACAGGCCCAAGAGACCCAGTACTTC.

The V call is TRBV28, the J call TRBJ1-2; D is ambiguous. V lost 7 bases to trimming and J lost 6 bases, with 12 bases between them. This CDR3 contains 12 residues. From germline, CDR1 is MDHEN and CDR2 SYDVKM. As DNA, the CDR3 is TGTGCCAGCACCCTCAGGTCAGATGGCTACACCTTC. Translated, it gives CASTLRSDGYTF.

This chain uses TRBV4-1 with TRBJ1-2, with 7 bases lining up with TRBD1. The CDR3 has 13 amino acids. Unmatched junction bases numbered 6, after V lost 4 bases and J lost 7 bases. Germline loops: CDR1 MGHRA, CDR2 YSYEKL. The CDR3: CASSRPDRVGYTF. In DNA form, the CDR3 reads TGCGCCAGCAGCCGCCCCGACAGGGTTGGCTACACCTTC.

This clone was seen once. This chain uses TRBV28 with TRBJ2-5; 8 nucleotides align to TRBD2. CDR1 and CDR2 from the germline V gene are MDHEN and SYDVKM. Trimming removed 7 bases from V and 3 bases from J; junction bases left unmatched: 7. This CDR3 has 14 amino acids. The CDR3 spells CASTERGGEETQYF. CDR3 DNA sequence: TGTGCCAGCACCGAACGGGGGGGAGAAGAGACCCAGTACTTC.

V and J are TRBV28 and TRBJ2-7; D may be TRBD2 (7 bases). This CDR3 is 14 amino acids long. Per the germline V gene, CDR1 is MDHEN and CDR2 is SYDVKM. With 2 bases removed from V and 5 bases from J, the gap between germline ends came to 13 bases. CDR3 sequence: CASSLQGRGNEQYF. DNA for the CDR3: TGTGCCAGCAGTTTACAGGGGAGGGGTAACGAGCAGTACTTC.

The CDR3, as DNA: TGTGCCAGCAGCCACGGGTCCAGCTATGGCTACACCTTC. This gives the protein CASSHGSSYGYTF. The rearrangement links TRBV6-5 to TRBJ1-2, with unresolved D. V lost 6 bases to trimming and J lost 4 bases, with 12 bases between them. The CDR3 extends over 13 amino acids. The germline V gene has CDR1 MNHEY and CDR2 SVGAGI.

The V call is TRBV11-2, the J call TRBJ2-2; D not certain. CDR1 is SGHAT, CDR2 FQNNGV, per germline. The CDR3 extends over 13 amino acids. The V end lost 1 base, the J end lost 6 bases, and 6 bases lay between the germline ends. As DNA, the CDR3 is TGTGCCAGCAGCTTAGCGAGCGCCGGGGAGCTGTTTTTT. This sequence encodes CASSLASAGELFF. The full variable domain, in which reference TRBV11-2 and TRBJ2-2 provide the parts outside the CDR3, is EAGVAQSPRYKIIEKRQSVAFWCNPISGHATLYWYQQILGQGPKLLIQFQNNGVVDDSQLPKDRFSAERLKGVDSTLKIQPAKLEDSAVYLCASSLASAGELFFGEGSRLTVL.

This rearrangement joins TRBV9 to TRBJ1-2, with 11 bases lining up with TRBD1. The CDR3 spans 19 residues. Unmatched junction bases numbered 12, after V lost 0 bases and J lost 2 bases. Germline CDR1 is SGDLS and CDR2 is YYNGEE. CDR3 in DNA: TGTGCCAGCAGCGTAGTCGGCCGGACAGGGGGCTGGGGGAACTATGGCTACACCTTC. It translates to CASSVVGRTGGWGNYGYTF.

The chain recombines TRBV28 with TRBJ2-5; 7 bases line up with TRBD1. Germline CDR1 reads MDHEN; CDR2 reads SYDVKM. This CDR3 comprises 12 residues. V was pared by 6 bases and J by 5 bases, with 3 bases of the junction left unmatched. The CDR3 is CASRMTGETQYF. CDR3 bases: TGTGCCAGCAGGATGACAGGGGAGACCCAGTACTTC.

The CDR3 region has the DNA TGTGCCAGCAGCTACAACGGTTGGTCGGGTCGGGGCTACACCTTC. Translation: CASSYNGWSGRGYTF. The chain couples TRBV11-2 to TRBJ1-2; D is unresolved. The V end lost 4 bases, the J end lost 8 bases, and 20 bases lay between the germline ends. This CDR3 is built from 15 residues. CDR1 is SGHAT, CDR2 FQNNGV, per germline.

The V call is TRBV27, the J call TRBJ1-2, with TRBD1 matching 7 bases. CDR1 and CDR2 from the germline V gene are MNHEY and SMNVEV (reference sequence). The junction had 6 bases not matched to a gene; V was cut back by 2 bases and J by 3 bases. The CDR3 loop spans 15 amino acids. CDR3 coding DNA: TGTGCCAGCAGTTTACTTAGACAGGGCCACTATGGCTACACCTTC. Translating it yields CASSLLRQGHYGYTF.

The V gene is TRBV9, the J gene TRBJ2-3; a weak D match, TRBD2 (6 bases). The CDR3 consists of 15 residues. V lost 0 bases, J lost 8 bases, and 16 bases lay in between. From germline, CDR1 is SGDLS and CDR2 YYNGEE. The CDR3 DNA sequence: TGTGCCAGCAGCGTAGAATTGGGGGGAGAGGGTACGCAGTATTTT. It yields the protein CASSVELGGEGTQYF.

This sequence joins TRBV2 and TRBJ2-2, with 9 bases lining up with TRBD2. The V and J ends lost 3 bases and 4 bases, in that order; junction bases with no gene match: 3. The length of the CDR3 is 15 residues. Germline lookup yields CDR1 SNHLY and CDR2 FYNNEI. The CDR3 is CASSENSGSTGELFF. The CDR3, as DNA: TGTGCCAGCAGTGAGAATAGCGGGAGCACCGGGGAGCTGTTTTTT.

J is TRBJ1-3 and V is TRBV9; TRBD1 might be the D (6 bases). This CDR3 has 15 residues. CDR1 SGDLS and CDR2 YYNGEE come from the germline V gene. V was cut by 3 bases and J by 4 bases, with 14 bases left in between. For the CDR3, the DNA is TGTGCCAGCAGCGCCGAGGGACATTTGGGAAACACCATATATTTT. It specifies CASSAEGHLGNTIYF.

The chain is built from TRBV4-1 and TRBJ1-5, with a weak D call TRBD1 (6 bases). This CDR3 spans 22 amino acids. V was trimmed by 0 bases and J by 0 bases, leaving 27 bases between them. Germline CDR1 MGHRA, CDR2 YSYEKL. Written as DNA, the CDR3 is TGCGCCAGCAGCCAAGAATTTAGTTGGAACAGGGATACGCTTTATAGCAATCAGCCCCAGCATTTT. Translation gives CASSQEFSWNRDTLYSNQPQHF.

About this clone itself: The junction departs from the called germline gene at one end, perhaps through a read error. The chain combines TRBV4-1 with TRBJ1-6, with D perhaps matching TRBD1 (6 bases). This CDR3 is built from 15 residues. Germline V gene data show CDR1 as MGHRA and CDR2 as YSYEKL. CDR3 loop: CASSEDGQLNSPLHF. As DNA, the CDR3 is TGCGCCAGCAGCGAAGACGGACAGCTCAATTCACCCCTCCACTTT.

CDR3 region: CATSDPGRDRYEQYF. The CDR3 DNA is TGTGCCACCAGTGACCCCGGGCGGGATAGGTACGAGCAGTACTTC. The rearrangement links TRBV24-1 to TRBJ2-7; a weak D match, TRBD2 (6 bases). Germline lookup yields CDR1 KGHDR and CDR2 SFDVKD. The CDR3 covers 15 residues. V was clipped by 4 bases and J by 4 bases, with 16 bases between them.

Notes on this clone: This same CDR3 is encoded by further DNA sequences in the sample. This chain connects TRBV7-3 to TRBJ2-5, with D unclear. The CDR3 is made up of 11 amino acids. Looked up from germline, CDR1 is SGHTA and CDR2 is FQGTGA. V lost 4 bases to trimming and J lost 4 bases, with 4 bases between them. CDR3 bases: TGTGCCAGCAGCTCGGGAGAGACCCAGTACTTC. This sequence encodes CASSSGETQYF. Looking up the rest from reference TRBV7-3 and TRBJ2-5 gives the full variable domain: GAGVSQTPSNKVTEKGKYVELRCDPISGHTALYWYRQSLGQGPEFLIYFQGTGAADDSGLPNDRFFAVRPEGSVSTLKIQRTERGDSAVYLCASSSGETQYFGPGTRLLVL.

V and J are TRBV5-1 and TRBJ2-5; 7 bases fit TRBD2. The CDR3 is 15 amino acids. Trimming cost V 0 bases and J 2 bases; bases outside gene matches: 4. Germline V gives CDR1 SGHRS, CDR2 YFSETQ. The CDR3 nucleotides are TGCGCCAGCAGCTTGGGTCCTAGCGGACAAGAGACCCAGTACTTC. It translates to CASSLGPSGQETQYF.

The rearrangement links TRBV15 to TRBJ2-1, with 10 positions matching TRBD2. The CDR3 covers 15 residues. The V and J ends lost 3 bases and 6 bases, in that order; junction bases with no gene match: 5. The V gene's germline CDR1 is LNHNV and CDR2 YYDKDF (reference sequence). CDR3 nucleotides: TGTGCCACCAGCAGGGGCAGGACTAGCGGCAATGAGCAGTTCTTC. This codes for CATSRGRTSGNEQFF. The variable domain in full, completed from reference TRBV15 and TRBJ2-1, reads DAMVIQNPRYQVTQFGKPVTLSCSQTLNHNVMYWYQQKSSQAPKLLFHYYDKDFNNEADTPDNFQSRRPNTSFCFLDIRSPGLGDTAMYLCATSRGRTSGNEQFFGPGTRLTVL.

The chain joins TRBV28 to TRBJ2-1, with 7 bases that match TRBD2. Germline CDR1 and CDR2: MDHEN and SYDVKM. J lost 5 bases, V lost 2 bases, and 9 bases had no gene match. The CDR3 sequence is 16 residues long. The CDR3 nucleotides are TGTGCCAGCAGTTTAAGAAGGGTAGCGGGTAACAATGAGCAGTTCTTC. Translated, it gives CASSLRRVAGNNEQFF.

The chain uses TRBV7-2 and TRBJ2-3; D not resolved. The CDR3 length is 14 residues. Trimming shortened V by 8 bases and J by 2 bases, and 14 bases separated the two germline ends. The germline V gene has CDR1 SGHTA and CDR2 FQGNSA. CDR3 loop: CASRPSHVTDTQYF. In DNA form, the CDR3 reads TGTGCCAGCCGCCCCTCACACGTCACAGATACGCAGTATTTT.